The 23 T cell receptor beta chains below were found in one sample sequenced in a study of shared clonotypes between healthy human individuals (dated by TCRdb to 2018 to 2020). Libraries came from the immunoSEQ multiplex PCR assay. TCRdb carries this immuneACCESS record with in-frame sequences only. Its versions omit some clonotypes, under half of them owing to an unresolved V gene in the studies checked, with the rest unexplained. In this sample the table shows 2,500,000 or so clones, 90% to 95% of which occur a single time. The top ten constitute roughly 0.15% of the sample. The specimen was naive CD4+ T cells sorted from blood. In the paper's terms, the cell subset or site label means: CD45RA+ positively selected. Receptors were obtained from a man aged 18 to 30 in good health.

The chain joins TRBV28 to TRBJ1-1; 7 bases align to TRBD1. Germline V gene sequence: CDR1 MDHEN, CDR2 SYDVKM. The CDR3 contains 15 residues. Unmatched junction bases numbered 4, after V lost 3 bases and J lost 0 bases. CDR3 amino acids: CASSFQGGMNTEAFF. The DNA for the CDR3 is TGTGCCAGCAGTTTCCAGGGGGGGATGAACACTGAAGCTTTCTTT.

This rearrangement joins TRBV6-5 to TRBJ2-3; 10 bases agree with TRBD2. The CDR3 is 15 residues long. Germline V gives CDR1 MNHEY, CDR2 SVGAGI. V was pared by 2 bases and J by 5 bases, with 4 bases of the junction left unmatched. The chain's CDR3 is CASSYQGLAQDTQYF. In nucleotides, the CDR3 is TGTGCCAGCAGTTACCAGGGACTAGCGCAAGATACGCAGTATTTT.

This chain links TRBV7-2 with TRBJ1-4; possibly TRBD1 for D (5 bases). The CDR3 loop spans 14 amino acids. Germline loops: CDR1 SGHTA, CDR2 FQGNSA. The V and J ends lost 5 bases and 8 bases respectively, with 15 bases between them. CDR3 DNA: TGTGCCAGCAGCCCGGGGGGGACGCGGGAAAAACTGTTTTTT. The encoded protein is CASSPGGTREKLFF.

This sequence joins TRBV6-6 and TRBJ1-1; D perhaps matches TRBD1 (5 bases). Trimming took off 6 bases at V and 4 bases at J, with 12 bases between the two ends. Germline V lookup: CDR1 MNHNY, CDR2 SVGAGI (reference sequence). CDR3 length: 13 residues. CDR3 in DNA: TGTGCCAGCAGCGGGGCGACCAGCACTGAAGCTTTCTTT. It yields the protein CASSGATSTEAFF.

This chain joins TRBV11-2 and TRBJ2-5, with TRBD2 identical over 12 bases. Germline trimming cut 0 bases from V and 5 bases from J; bases unmatched to any gene: 4. The V gene's germline CDR1 is SGHAT and CDR2 FQNNGV. The CDR3 runs 16 residues. In nucleotides, the CDR3 is TGTGCCAGCAGCTTAGAAAGACTAGCGGGGGTTGAGACCCAGTACTTC. It yields the protein CASSLERLAGVETQYF.

Comment on this clone: This sample also contains other DNA sequences that code for the same CDR3. This chain uses TRBV5-4 with TRBJ1-5, with TRBD1 matching 9 bases. The CDR3 runs to 15 residues. CDR1 is SGHNT, CDR2 YYREEE, per germline (reference sequence). The J segment lost 0 bases and the V segment lost 5 bases, leaving 3 bases of the junction unmatched. The CDR3 is CASSPDRGSNQPQHF. Here the CDR3 DNA reads TGTGCCAGCAGTCCGGACAGGGGTAGCAATCAGCCCCAGCATTTT.

V and J are TRBV7-3 and TRBJ1-1; possibly TRBD1 for D (6 bases). Germline loops: CDR1 SGHTA, CDR2 FQGTGA. V was pared by 5 bases and J by 1 base, with 11 bases between. This CDR3 contains 14 residues. CDR3 sequence reads: CASSAQGGNTEAFF. Written as DNA, the CDR3 is TGTGCCAGCAGCGCTCAAGGGGGGAACACTGAAGCTTTCTTT. Complete variable domain (other parts from reference TRBV7-3 and TRBJ1-1): GAGVSQTPSNKVTEKGKYVELRCDPISGHTALYWYRQSLGQGPEFLIYFQGTGAADDSGLPNDRFFAVRPEGSVSTLKIQRTERGDSAVYLCASSAQGGNTEAFFGQGTRLTVV.

The V gene is TRBV4-1, the J gene TRBJ2-5; no firm D call. The CDR3 has 13 residues. The germline CDR1 and CDR2 sequences are MGHRA and YSYEKL. V lost 1 base and J 4 bases, leaving 7 bases between the germline ends. DNA for the CDR3: TGCGCCAGCAGCCAAGTGCACAGAGAGACCCAGTACTTC. Translating it yields CASSQVHRETQYF.

This chain connects TRBV6-1 to TRBJ2-7; TRBD1 matches 8 bases. Trimming took 6 bases from V and 4 from J; bases not matched to a gene: 8. The CDR3 length is 14 residues. Germline-derived CDR1 and CDR2 are MNHNS and SASEGT. CDR3 loop: CASRRQGYGYEQYF. DNA for the CDR3: TGTGCCAGCAGGCGACAGGGGTACGGGTACGAGCAGTACTTC.

CDR3: CASGENSNQPQHF. The DNA for the CDR3 is TGTGCCAGCGGAGAAAATAGCAATCAGCCCCAGCATTTT. J is TRBJ1-5 and V is TRBV6-5; D is ambiguous. This CDR3 contains 13 residues. Trimming took 8 bases from V and 0 from J, leaving 8 bases between them. Germline V lookup: CDR1 MNHEY, CDR2 SVGAGI.

The rearrangement uses TRBV27 and TRBJ2-7; D is unresolved. Per germline, CDR1 MNHEY and CDR2 SMNVEV (reference sequence). CDR3 length equals 14 residues. Trimming pared 3 bases from V and 2 bases from J, leaving 11 bases between. The CDR3 sequence is CASSFSGSPYEQYF. CDR3 nucleotides: TGTGCCAGCAGTTTCTCCGGGTCCCCCTACGAGCAGTACTTC.

The chain has TRBV5-1 and TRBJ2-3; D perhaps matches TRBD2 (6 bases). Trimming stripped 4 bases from V and 2 bases from J, with 14 bases between. The CDR3 has 15 amino acids. The germline V gene has CDR1 SGHRS and CDR2 YFSETQ. In DNA form, the CDR3 reads TGCGCCAGCAGCCAGGACTACAGCCCCACAGATACGCAGTATTTT. It specifies CASSQDYSPTDTQYF.

CDR3 nucleotides: TGTGCCAGCAGCTTACCAGGGAGCAATCAGCCCCAGCATTTT. Amino acid sequence: CASSLPGSNQPQHF. J is TRBJ1-5 and V is TRBV7-2; D might be TRBD1 (5 bases). The V gene lost 2 bases and the J gene lost 1 base, with 6 bases spanning the gap. The CDR3 sequence is 14 residues long. Germline loops: CDR1 SGHTA, CDR2 FQGNSA.

This chain uses TRBV9 with TRBJ2-2; 8 nucleotides agree with TRBD2. The germline V gene encodes CDR1 SGDLS and CDR2 YYNGEE. The CDR3 runs 16 residues. V was clipped by 2 bases and J by 7 bases; unmatched bases: 10. The CDR3 sequence: CASSVASGGLFGELFF. The DNA of the CDR3 is TGTGCCAGCAGCGTCGCCAGCGGGGGCCTTTTCGGGGAGCTGTTTTTT.

The chain uses TRBV6-5 and TRBJ1-6; no reliable D call. The CDR3 runs 15 residues. Trimming cost V 7 bases and J 3 bases, with 13 bases left between them. Germline assignment: CDR1 MNHEY and CDR2 SVGAGI. CDR3 bases: TGTGCCAGCACCCTGGACGGAGACTATAATTCACCCCTCCACTTT. Encoded protein: CASTLDGDYNSPLHF.

This clone was recorded a few times. The chain uses TRBV7-2 and TRBJ1-5; D gene unclear. The germline CDR1 and CDR2 sequences are SGHTA and FQGNSA. V was trimmed by 5 bases and J by 0 bases, leaving 8 bases between them. This CDR3 region has 14 residues. CDR3 sequence reads: CASSPGDSNQPQHF. CDR3 DNA sequence: TGTGCCAGCAGCCCTGGCGATAGCAATCAGCCCCAGCATTTT.

The rearrangement joins TRBV5-5 to TRBJ1-5; tentative D call: TRBD1 (5 bases). V was trimmed by 0 bases and J by 11 bases, leaving 18 bases between them. From germline, CDR1 is SGHKS and CDR2 YYEKEE (reference sequence). The CDR3 is 15 amino acids. In nucleotides, the CDR3 is TGTGCCAGCAGCTTGGGTCTACATCAACAGGCGTCCCAGCATTTT. Residues: CASSLGLHQQASQHF.

The J gene is TRBJ1-1, the V gene TRBV4-1; D remains ambiguous. This CDR3 has 14 residues. The V end lost 2 bases, the J end lost 1 base, and 8 bases lay between the germline ends. Germline V gene lookup returns CDR1 MGHRA and CDR2 YSYEKL. As DNA, the CDR3 is TGCGCCAGCAGCCAAATGGACCGGAACACTGAAGCTTTCTTT. Protein product: CASSQMDRNTEAFF.

V usage is TRBV7-9 and J usage is TRBJ2-1, with a weak D call TRBD2 (6 bases). CDR3 length: 17 residues. Trimming took off 5 bases at V and 8 bases at J, with 25 bases between the two ends. The V gene's germline CDR1 is SEHNR and CDR2 FQNEAQ (reference sequence). The CDR3 DNA sequence: TGTGCCAGCAGCGGGACCGTCGCCGGGAGTGTGGAGGATGAGCAGTTCTTC. This translates into CASSGTVAGSVEDEQFF.

The V call is TRBV5-5, the J call TRBJ2-7; unclear D gene. Trimming took 0 bases from V and 0 from J, leaving 13 bases between them. CDR1 SGHKS and CDR2 YYEKEE come from the germline V gene (reference sequence). The CDR3 length is 16 residues. The DNA for the CDR3 is TGTGCCAGCAGCTTGGCCGGGTCGGCAAGCTCCTACGAGCAGTACTTC. It is translated as CASSLAGSASSYEQYF.

The chain couples TRBV9 to TRBJ2-7; 8 bases match TRBD1. V trimming: 3 bases; J trimming: 4 bases; junction bases outside the gene matches: 3. Germline CDR1 SGDLS, CDR2 YYNGEE. The CDR3 extends over 13 amino acids. As DNA, the CDR3 is TGTGCCAGCAGCGGACAGGGGCAGTACGAGCAGTACTTC. It is translated as CASSGQGQYEQYF.

The CDR3 bases are TGTGCCAGCAGTTCCGCCTCCTCCGGGACTAGCGGCTTCTACGAGCAGTACTTC. Protein: CASSSASSGTSGFYEQYF. J is TRBJ2-7 and V is TRBV27, with 11 bases fitting TRBD2. J was trimmed by 3 bases and V by 4 bases; bases with no gene match: 14. CDR3 length equals 18 residues. Germline V gene data show CDR1 as MNHEY and CDR2 as SMNVEV (reference sequence).

The chain has TRBV7-8 and TRBJ2-7, with 8 bases fitting TRBD1. The CDR3 extends over 15 amino acids. Germline assignment: CDR1 SGHVS and CDR2 FQNEAQ. V was pared by 2 bases and J by 5 bases, with 8 bases of the junction left unmatched. The CDR3 sequence is CASSLRDSGGNEQYF. CDR3 in DNA: TGTGCCAGCAGCTTACGGGATTCAGGGGGCAACGAGCAGTACTTC.